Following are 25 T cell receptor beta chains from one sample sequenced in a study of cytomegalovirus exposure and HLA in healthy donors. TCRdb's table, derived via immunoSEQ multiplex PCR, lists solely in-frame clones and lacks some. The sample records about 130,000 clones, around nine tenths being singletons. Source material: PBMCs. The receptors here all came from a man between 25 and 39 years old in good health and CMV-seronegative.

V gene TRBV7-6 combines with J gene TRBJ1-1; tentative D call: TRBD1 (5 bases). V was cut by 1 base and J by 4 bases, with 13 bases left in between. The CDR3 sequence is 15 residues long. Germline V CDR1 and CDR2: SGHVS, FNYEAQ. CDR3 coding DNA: TGTGCCAGCAGCTTAGGCCGGGGGATAAGCACTGAAGCTTTCTTT. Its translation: CASSLGRGISTEAFF.

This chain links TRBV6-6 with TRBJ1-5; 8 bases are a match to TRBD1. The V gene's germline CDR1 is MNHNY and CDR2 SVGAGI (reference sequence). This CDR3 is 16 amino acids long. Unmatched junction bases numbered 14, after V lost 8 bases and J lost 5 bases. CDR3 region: CASVCPEDRAHQPQHF. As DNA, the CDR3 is TGTGCCAGCGTATGCCCAGAGGACAGGGCGCATCAGCCCCAGCATTTT.

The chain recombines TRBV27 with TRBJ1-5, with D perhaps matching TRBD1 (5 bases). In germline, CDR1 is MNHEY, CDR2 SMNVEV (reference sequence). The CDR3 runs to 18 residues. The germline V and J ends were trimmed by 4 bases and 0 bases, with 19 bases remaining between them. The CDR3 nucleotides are TGTGCCAGCAGTTCCGTTGGGGCGACCTCTTATAGCAATCAGCCCCAGCATTTT. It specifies CASSSVGATSYSNQPQHF.

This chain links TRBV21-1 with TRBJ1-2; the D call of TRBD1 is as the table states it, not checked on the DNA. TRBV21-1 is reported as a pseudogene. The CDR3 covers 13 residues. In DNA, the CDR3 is TGTGCCAGCAGCAGACAGGGGGCGGGTGGCTACACCTTC. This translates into CASSRQGAGGYTF.

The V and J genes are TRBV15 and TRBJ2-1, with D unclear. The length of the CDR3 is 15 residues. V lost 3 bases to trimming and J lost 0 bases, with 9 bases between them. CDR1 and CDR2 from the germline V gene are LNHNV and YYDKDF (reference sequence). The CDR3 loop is CATSRELSSYNEQFF. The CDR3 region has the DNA TGTGCCACCAGCAGGGAGCTGAGCTCCTACAATGAGCAGTTCTTC.

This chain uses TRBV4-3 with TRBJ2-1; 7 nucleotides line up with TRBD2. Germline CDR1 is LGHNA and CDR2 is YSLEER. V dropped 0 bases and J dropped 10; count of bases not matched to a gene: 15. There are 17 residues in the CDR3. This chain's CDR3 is CASSQDLRDYILREQFF. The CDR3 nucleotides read TGCGCCAGCAGCCAAGATCTTAGGGACTATATCCTTAGGGAGCAGTTCTTC.

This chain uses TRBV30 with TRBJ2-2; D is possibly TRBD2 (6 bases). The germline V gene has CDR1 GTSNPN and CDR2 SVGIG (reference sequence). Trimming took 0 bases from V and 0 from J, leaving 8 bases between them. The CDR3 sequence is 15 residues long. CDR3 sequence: CAWSVGLANTGELFF. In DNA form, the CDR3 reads TGTGCCTGGAGTGTGGGACTGGCGAACACCGGGGAGCTGTTTTTT.

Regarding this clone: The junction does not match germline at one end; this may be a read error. The DNA for the CDR3 is TGTGCCAGCAGTGACAGGGCCGCCCCCCGGTTGTTT. It is translated as CASSDRAAPRLF. The V gene is TRBV2, the J gene TRBJ1-5; weak D call: TRBD1 (5 bases). The V gene's germline CDR1 is SNHLY and CDR2 FYNNEI. The CDR3 is made up of 12 amino acids.

CDR3 amino acids: CASSFGGGLSNQPQHF. The CDR3 DNA reads as TGTGCCAGCAGCTTTGGGGGCGGCCTGAGCAATCAGCCCCAGCATTTT. This sequence joins TRBV5-6 and TRBJ1-5, with a tentative D call TRBD1 (6 bases). Germline-derived CDR1 and CDR2 are SGHDT and YYEEEE. The V and J ends lost 2 bases and 1 base respectively, with 13 bases between them. The CDR3 runs to 16 residues.

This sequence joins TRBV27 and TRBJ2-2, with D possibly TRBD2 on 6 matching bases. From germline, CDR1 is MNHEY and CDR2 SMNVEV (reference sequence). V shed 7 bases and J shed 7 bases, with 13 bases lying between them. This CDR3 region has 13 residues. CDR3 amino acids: CASMGLPGGELFF. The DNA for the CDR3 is TGTGCCAGCATGGGACTCCCCGGCGGGGAGCTGTTTTTT.

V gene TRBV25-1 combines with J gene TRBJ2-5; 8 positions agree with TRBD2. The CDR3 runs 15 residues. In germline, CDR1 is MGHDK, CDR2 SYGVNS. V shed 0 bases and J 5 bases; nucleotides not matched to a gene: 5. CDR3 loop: CASSEYAGGWETQYF. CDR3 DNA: TGTGCCAGCAGTGAATACGCGGGAGGTTGGGAGACCCAGTACTTC.

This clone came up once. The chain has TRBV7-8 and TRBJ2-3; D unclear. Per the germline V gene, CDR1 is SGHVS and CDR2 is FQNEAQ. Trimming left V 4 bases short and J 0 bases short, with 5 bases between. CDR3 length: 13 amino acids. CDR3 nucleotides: TGTGCCAGCAGCTCCTATAGCACAGATACGCAGTATTTT. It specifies CASSSYSTDTQYF.

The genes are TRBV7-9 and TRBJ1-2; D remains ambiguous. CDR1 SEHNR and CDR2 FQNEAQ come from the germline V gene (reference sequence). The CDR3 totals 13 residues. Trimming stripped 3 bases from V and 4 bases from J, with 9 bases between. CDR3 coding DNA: TGTGCCAGCAGCTTTTCAGGCTTCTATGGCTACACCTTC. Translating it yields CASSFSGFYGYTF.

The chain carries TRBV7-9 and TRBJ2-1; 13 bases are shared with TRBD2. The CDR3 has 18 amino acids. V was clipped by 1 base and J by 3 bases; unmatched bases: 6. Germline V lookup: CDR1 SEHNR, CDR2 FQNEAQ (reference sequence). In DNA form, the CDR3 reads TGTGCCAGCAGCTTAGTCGGGACTAGCGGGACACTCTACAATGAGCAGTTCTTC. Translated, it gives CASSLVGTSGTLYNEQFF.

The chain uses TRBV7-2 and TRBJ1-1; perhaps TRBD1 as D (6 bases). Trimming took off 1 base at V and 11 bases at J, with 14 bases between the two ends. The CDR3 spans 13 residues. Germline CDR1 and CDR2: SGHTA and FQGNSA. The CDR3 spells CASSLGFQGPAFF. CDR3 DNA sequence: TGTGCCAGCAGCTTAGGTTTCCAGGGGCCGGCTTTCTTT.

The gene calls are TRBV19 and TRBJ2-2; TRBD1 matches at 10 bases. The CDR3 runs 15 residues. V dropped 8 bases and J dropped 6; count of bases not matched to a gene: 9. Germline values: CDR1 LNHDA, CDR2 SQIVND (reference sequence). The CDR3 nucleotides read TGTGCCAGTTGTGGGGACAGGGGTTGGGCCGGGGAGCTGTTTTTT. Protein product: CASCGDRGWAGELFF. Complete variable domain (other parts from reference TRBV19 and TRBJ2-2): DGGITQSPKYLFRKEGQNVTLSCEQNLNHDAMYWYRQDPGQGLRLIYYSQIVNDFQKGDIAEGYSVSREKKESFPLTVTSAQKNPTAFYLCASCGDRGWAGELFFGEGSRLTVL.

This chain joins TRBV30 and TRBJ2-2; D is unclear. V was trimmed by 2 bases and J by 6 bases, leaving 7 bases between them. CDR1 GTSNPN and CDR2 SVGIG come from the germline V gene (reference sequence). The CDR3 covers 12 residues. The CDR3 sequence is CAWSSRSGELFF. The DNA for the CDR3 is TGTGCCTGGAGTAGCAGGTCCGGGGAGCTGTTTTTT. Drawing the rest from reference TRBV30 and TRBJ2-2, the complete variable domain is SQTIHQWPATLVQPVGSPLSLECTVEGTSNPNLYWYRQAAGRGLQLLFYSVGIGQISSEVPQNLSASRPQDRQFILSSKKLLLSDSGFYLCAWSSRSGELFFGEGSRLTVL.

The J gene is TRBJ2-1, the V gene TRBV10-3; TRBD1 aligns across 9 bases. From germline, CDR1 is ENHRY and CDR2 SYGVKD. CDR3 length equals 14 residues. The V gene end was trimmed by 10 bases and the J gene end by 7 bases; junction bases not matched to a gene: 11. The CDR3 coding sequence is TGTGCCACTGAACCGGGACAGGGAGGGAATGAGCAGTTCTTC. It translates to CATEPGQGGNEQFF.

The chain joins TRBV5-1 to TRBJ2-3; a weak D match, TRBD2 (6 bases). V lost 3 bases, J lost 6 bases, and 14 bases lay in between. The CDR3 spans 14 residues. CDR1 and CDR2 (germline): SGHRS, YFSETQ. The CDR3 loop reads CASSSEGAGDTQYF. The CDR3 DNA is TGCGCCAGCAGCTCCGAAGGGGCGGGGGATACGCAGTATTTT.

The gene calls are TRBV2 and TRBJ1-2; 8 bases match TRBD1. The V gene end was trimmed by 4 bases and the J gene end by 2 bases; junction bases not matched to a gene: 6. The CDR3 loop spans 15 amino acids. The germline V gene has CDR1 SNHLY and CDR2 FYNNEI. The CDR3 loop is CASSGNRGENYGYTF. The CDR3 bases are TGTGCCAGCAGTGGGAACAGGGGGGAAAACTATGGCTACACCTTC.

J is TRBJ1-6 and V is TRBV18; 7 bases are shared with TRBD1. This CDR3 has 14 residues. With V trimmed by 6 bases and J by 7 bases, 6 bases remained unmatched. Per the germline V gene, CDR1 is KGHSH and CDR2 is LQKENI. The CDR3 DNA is TGTGCCAGCTCGGATAGGGGGCTGAATTCACCCCTCCACTTT. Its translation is CASSDRGLNSPLHF.

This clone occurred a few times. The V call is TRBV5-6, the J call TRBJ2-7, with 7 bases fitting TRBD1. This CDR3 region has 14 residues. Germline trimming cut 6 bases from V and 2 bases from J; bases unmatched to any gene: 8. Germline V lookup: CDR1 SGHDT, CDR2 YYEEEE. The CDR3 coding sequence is TGTGCCAGCACCCCGACAGGGTCTACCTACGAGCAGTACTTC. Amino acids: CASTPTGSTYEQYF.

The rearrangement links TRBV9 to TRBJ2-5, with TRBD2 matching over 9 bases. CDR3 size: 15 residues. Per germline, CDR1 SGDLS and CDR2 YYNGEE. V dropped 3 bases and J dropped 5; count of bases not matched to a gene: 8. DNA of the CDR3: TGTGCCAGCAGCGCCAGACTAGCGGATGGGGAGACCCAGTACTTC. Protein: CASSARLADGETQYF.

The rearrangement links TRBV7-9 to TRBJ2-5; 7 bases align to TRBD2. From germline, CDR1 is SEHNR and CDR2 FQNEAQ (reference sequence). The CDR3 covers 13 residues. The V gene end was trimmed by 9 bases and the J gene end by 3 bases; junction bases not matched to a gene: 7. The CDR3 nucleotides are TGTGCCAGTGATCCCGGGGGGAAAGAGACCCAGTACTTC. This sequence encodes CASDPGGKETQYF.

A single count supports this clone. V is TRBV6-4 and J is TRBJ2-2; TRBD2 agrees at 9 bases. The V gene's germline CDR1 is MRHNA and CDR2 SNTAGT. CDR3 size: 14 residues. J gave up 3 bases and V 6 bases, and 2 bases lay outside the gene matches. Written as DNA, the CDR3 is TGTGCCAGCAGAATAGCGGGGGACACCGGGGAGCTGTTTTTT. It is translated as CASRIAGDTGELFF.